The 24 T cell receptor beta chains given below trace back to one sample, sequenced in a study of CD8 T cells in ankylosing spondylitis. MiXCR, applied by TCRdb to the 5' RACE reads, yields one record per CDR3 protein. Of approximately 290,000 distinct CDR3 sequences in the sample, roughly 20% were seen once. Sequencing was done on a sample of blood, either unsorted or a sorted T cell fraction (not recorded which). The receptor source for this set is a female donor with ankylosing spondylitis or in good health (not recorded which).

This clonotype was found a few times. DNA for the CDR3: TGCAGTGTTCCCCTGGGGGGCGACGAGCAGTACTTC. Encoded protein: CSVPLGGDEQYF. This chain joins TRBV20-1 and TRBJ2-7; D could derive from TRBD1 or TRBD2 (6 bases each). CDR1 is DFQATT, CDR2 SNEGSKA, per germline (reference sequence). The CDR3 runs to 12 residues. V gave up 7 bases and J gave up 5 bases, with 15 bases separating them.

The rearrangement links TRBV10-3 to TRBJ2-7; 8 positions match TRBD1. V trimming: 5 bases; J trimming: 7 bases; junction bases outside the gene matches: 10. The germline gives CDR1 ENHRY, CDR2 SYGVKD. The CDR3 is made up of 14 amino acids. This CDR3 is CAISMDRDLCEQYF. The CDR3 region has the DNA TGTGCCATCAGTATGGACAGGGACCTTTGTGAGCAGTACTTC.

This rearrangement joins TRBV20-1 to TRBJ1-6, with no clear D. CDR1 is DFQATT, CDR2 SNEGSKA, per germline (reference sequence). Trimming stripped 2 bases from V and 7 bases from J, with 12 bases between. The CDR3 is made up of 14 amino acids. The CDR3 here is CSARQRRGNSPLHF. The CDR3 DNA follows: TGCAGTGCTAGACAACGACGTGGGAATTCACCCCTCCACTTT.

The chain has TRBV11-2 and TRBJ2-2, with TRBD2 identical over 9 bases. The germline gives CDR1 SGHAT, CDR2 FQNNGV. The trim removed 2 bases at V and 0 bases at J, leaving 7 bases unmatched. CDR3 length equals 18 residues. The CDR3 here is CASSLRWSSGTNTGELFF. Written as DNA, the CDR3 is TGTGCCAGCAGCTTAAGGTGGTCTAGCGGGACGAACACCGGGGAGCTGTTTTTT.

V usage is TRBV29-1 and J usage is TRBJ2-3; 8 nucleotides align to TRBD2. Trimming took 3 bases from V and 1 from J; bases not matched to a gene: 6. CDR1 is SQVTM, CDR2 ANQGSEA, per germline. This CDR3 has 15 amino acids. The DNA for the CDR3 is TGCAGCGTTGAGCTACCGGGGGGGGGCACAGATACGCAGTATTTT. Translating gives CSVELPGGGTDTQYF.

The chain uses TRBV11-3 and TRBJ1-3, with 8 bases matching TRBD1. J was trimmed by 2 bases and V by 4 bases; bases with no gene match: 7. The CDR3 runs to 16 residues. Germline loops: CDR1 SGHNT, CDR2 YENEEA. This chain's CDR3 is CASSSGGPDAGNTIYF. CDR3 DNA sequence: TGTGCCAGCAGCTCAGGGGGCCCGGACGCTGGAAACACCATATATTTT.

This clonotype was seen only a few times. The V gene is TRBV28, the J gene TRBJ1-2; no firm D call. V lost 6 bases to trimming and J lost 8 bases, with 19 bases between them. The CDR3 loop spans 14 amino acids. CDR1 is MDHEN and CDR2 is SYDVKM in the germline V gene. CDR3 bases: TGTGCCAGCAGACCACGTCGTGGGGAGCAAGGCTACACCTTC. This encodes CASRPRRGEQGYTF.

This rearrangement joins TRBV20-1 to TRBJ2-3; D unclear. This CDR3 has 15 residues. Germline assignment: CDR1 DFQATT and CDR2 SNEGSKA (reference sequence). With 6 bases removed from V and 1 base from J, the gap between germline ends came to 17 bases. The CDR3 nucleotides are TGCAGTGCCTCGTACTGGAGAGAAGGCACAGATACGCAGTATTTT. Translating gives CSASYWREGTDTQYF.

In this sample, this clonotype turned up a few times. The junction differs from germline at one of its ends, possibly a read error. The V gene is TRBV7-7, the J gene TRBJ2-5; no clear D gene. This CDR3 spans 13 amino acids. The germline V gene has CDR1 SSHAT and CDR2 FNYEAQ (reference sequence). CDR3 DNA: TGTGCTAGCAGCTTCGCGCTCCAAGAGACCCAGTACTTC. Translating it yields CASSFALQETQYF.

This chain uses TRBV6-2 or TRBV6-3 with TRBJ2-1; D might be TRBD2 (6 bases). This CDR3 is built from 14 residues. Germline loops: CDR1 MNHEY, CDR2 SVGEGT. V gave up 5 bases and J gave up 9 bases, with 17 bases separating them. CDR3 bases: TGTGCCAGCAGTAAGACTAGGGGAGGTGGTGAGCAGTTCTTC. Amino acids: CASSKTRGGGEQFF.

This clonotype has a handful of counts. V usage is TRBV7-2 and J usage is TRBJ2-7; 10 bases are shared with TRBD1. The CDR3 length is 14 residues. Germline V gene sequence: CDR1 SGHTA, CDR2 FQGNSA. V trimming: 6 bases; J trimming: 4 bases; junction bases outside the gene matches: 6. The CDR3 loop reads CASRFGTGVYEQYF. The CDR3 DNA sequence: TGTGCCAGCAGATTCGGGACAGGGGTGTACGAGCAGTACTTC.

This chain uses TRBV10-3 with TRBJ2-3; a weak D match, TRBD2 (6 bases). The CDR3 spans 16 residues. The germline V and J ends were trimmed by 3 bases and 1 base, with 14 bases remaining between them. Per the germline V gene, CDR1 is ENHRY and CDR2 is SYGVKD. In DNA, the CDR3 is TGTGCCATCAGTGACCAATCGGGAGTAGGCACAGATACGCAGTATTTT. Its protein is CAISDQSGVGTDTQYF.

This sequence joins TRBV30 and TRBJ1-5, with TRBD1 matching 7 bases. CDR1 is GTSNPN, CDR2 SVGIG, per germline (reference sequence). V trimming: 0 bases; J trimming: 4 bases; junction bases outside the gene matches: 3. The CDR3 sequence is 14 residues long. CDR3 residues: CAWSVRDSNQPQHF. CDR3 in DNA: TGTGCCTGGAGTGTCCGGGACAGTAATCAGCCCCAGCATTTT.

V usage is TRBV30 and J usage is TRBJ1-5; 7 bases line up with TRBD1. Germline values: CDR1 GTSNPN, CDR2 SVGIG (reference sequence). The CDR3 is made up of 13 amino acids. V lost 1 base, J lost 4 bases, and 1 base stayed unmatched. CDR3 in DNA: TGTGCCTGGAGTGGGACAGGTAATCAGCCCCAGCATTTT. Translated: CAWSGTGNQPQHF.

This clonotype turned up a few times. CDR3 loop: CASSVGSGRLNTEAFF. The CDR3 DNA reads TGTGCCAGCAGCGTAGGTAGCGGTAGGTTGAACACTGAAGCTTTCTTT. The chain combines TRBV9 with TRBJ1-1, with no clear D. V was pared by 0 bases and J by 0 bases, with 12 bases between. CDR1 is SGDLS, CDR2 YYNGEE, per germline. This CDR3 has 16 amino acids.

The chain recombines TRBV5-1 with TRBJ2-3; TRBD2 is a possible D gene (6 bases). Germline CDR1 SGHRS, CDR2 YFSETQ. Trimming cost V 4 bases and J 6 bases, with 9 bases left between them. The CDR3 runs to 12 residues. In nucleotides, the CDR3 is TGCGCCAGCAGCCTCACTAGCGATACGCAGTATTTT. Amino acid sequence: CASSLTSDTQYF.

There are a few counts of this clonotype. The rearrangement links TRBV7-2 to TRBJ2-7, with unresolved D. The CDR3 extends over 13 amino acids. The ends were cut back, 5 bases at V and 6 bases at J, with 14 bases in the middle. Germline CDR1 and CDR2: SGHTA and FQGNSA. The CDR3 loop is CASSPRSQIEQYF. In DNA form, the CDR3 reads TGTGCCAGCAGCCCCCGGAGCCAGATCGAGCAGTACTTC.

CDR3 sequence: CASSYRGNEQFF. In DNA form, the CDR3 reads TGTGCCAGCAGTTACCGAGGCAATGAGCAGTTCTTC. The gene calls are TRBV6-5 and TRBJ2-1; D gene uncertain. Germline CDR1 and CDR2: MNHEY and SVGAGI. This CDR3 has 12 residues. Trimming pared 2 bases from V and 6 bases from J, leaving 5 bases between.

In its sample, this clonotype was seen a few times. The CDR3 nucleotides are TGTGCCAGCAGCCAAGATGGGGGGGTAGTGACGCAGTATTTT. This translates into CASSQDGGVVTQYF. V is TRBV3-1 and J is TRBJ2-3; TRBD2 aligns across 7 bases. With V trimmed by 0 bases and J by 9 bases, 6 bases remained unmatched. Per germline, CDR1 LGHDT and CDR2 YNNKEL (reference sequence). This CDR3 has 14 amino acids.

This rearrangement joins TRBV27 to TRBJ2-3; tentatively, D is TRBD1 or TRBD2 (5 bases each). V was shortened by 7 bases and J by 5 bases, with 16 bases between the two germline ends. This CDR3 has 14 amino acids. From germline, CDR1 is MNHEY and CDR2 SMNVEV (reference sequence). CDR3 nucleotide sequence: TGTGCCAGCATGGTCCTCAGGGCGGGAGATACGCAGTATTTT. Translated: CASMVLRAGDTQYF.

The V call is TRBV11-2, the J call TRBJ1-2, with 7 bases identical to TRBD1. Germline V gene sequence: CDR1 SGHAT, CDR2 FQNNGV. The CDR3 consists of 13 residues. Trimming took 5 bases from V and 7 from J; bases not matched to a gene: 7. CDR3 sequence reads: CASSPGGGTGYTF. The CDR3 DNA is TGTGCCAGCAGCCCAGGGGGAGGGACTGGCTACACCTTC.

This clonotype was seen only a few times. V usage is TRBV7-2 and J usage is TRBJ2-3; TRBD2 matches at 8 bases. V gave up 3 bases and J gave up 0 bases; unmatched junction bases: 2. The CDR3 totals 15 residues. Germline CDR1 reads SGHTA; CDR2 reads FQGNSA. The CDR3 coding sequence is TGTGCCAGCAGCTTTAGCGGGATGAGCACAGATACGCAGTATTTT. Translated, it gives CASSFSGMSTDTQYF.

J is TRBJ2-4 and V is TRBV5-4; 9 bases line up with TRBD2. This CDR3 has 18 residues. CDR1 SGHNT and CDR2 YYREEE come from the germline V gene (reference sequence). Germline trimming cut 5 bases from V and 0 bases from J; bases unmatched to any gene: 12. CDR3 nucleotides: TGTGCCAGCAGTAGTACTGGGCGGGAGGGCCTAGCCAAAAACATTCAGTACTTC. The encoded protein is CASSSTGREGLAKNIQYF.

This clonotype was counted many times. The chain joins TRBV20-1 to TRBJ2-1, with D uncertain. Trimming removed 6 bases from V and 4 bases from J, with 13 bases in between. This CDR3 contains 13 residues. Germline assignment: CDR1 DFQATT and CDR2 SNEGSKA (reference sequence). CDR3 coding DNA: TGCAGTGCCGCGACCCCCAATTACAATGAGCAGTTCTTC. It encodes CSAATPNYNEQFF.